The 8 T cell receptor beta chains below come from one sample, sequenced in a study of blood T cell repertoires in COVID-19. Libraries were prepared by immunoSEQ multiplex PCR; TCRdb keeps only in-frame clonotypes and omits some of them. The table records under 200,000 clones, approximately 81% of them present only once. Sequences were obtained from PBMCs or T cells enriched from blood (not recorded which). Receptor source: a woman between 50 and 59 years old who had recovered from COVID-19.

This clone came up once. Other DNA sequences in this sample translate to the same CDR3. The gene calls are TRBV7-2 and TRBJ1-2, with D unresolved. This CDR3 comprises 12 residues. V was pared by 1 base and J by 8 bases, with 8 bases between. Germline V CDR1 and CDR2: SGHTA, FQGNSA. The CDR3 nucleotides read TGTGCCAGCAGCTTAGAGGTGGGCGGCTACACCTTC. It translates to CASSLEVGGYTF.

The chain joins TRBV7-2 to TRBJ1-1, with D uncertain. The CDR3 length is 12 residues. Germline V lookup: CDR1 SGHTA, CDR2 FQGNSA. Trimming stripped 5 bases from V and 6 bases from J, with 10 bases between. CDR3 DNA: TGTGCCAGCAGCCTATCCCGTTCTGAAGCTTTCTTT. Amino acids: CASSLSRSEAFF.

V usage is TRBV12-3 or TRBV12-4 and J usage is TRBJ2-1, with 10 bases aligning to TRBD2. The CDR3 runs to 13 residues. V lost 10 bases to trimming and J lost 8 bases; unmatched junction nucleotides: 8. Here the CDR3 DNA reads TGTGCCACAGAGCGGGGGGGCATTGATGAGCAGTTCTTC. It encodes CATERGGIDEQFF.

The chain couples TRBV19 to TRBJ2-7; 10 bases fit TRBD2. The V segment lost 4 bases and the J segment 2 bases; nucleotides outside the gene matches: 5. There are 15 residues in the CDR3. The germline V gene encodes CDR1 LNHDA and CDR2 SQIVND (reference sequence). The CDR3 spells CASSRVLAGPYEQYF. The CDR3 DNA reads TGTGCCAGTAGTAGGGTACTAGCGGGACCCTACGAGCAGTACTTC.

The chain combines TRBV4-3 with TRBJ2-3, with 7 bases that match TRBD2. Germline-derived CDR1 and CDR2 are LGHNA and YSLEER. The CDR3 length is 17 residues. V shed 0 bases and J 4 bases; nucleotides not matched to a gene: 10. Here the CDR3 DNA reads TGCGCCAGCAGCCAAGAAGCACTAGCGTTTCGAGCAGATACGCAGTATTTT. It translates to CASSQEALAFRADTQYF.

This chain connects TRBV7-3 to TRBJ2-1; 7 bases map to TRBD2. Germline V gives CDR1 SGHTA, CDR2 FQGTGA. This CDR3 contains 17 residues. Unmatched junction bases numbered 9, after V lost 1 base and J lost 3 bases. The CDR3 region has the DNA TGTGCCAGCAGCTTAATGGGGTCGGGACTACTCTACAATGAGCAGTTCTTC. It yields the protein CASSLMGSGLLYNEQFF.

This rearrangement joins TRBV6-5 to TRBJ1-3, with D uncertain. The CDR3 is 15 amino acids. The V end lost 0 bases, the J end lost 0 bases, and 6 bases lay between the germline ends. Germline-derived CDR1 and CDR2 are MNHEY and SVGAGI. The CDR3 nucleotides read TGTGCCAGCAGTTACTCGAGCCGCTCTGGAAACACCATATATTTT. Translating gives CASSYSSRSGNTIYF.

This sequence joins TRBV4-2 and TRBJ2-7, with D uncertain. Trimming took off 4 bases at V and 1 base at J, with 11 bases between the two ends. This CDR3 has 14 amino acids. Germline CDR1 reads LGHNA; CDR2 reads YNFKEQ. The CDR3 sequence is CASSRPGGSYEQYF. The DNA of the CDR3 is TGTGCCAGCAGCCGCCCAGGTGGGTCCTACGAGCAGTACTTC.